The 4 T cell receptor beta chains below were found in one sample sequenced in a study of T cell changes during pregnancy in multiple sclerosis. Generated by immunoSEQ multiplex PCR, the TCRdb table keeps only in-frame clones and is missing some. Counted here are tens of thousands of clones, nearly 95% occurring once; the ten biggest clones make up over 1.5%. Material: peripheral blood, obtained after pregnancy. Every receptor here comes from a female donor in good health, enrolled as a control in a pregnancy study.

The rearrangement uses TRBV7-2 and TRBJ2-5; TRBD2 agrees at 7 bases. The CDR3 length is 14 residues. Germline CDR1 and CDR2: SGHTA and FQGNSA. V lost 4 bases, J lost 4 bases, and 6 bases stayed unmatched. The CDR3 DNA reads TGTGCCAGCAGCTCCCAGTGGGGGGGAGAGACCCAGTACTTC. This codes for CASSSQWGGETQYF.

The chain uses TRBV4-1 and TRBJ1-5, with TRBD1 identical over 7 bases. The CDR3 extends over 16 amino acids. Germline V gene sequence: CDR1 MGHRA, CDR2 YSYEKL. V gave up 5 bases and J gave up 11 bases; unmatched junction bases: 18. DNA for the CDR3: TGCGCCAGCAGCGTTGTTACAGGGGTAATTTGGTCGGCCCAGCATTTT. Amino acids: CASSVVTGVIWSAQHF.

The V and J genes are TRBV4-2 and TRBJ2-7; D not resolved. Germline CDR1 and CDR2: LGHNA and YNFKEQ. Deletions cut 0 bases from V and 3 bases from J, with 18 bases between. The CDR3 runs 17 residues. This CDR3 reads CASSQDYASWVRYEQYF. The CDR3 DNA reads TGTGCCAGCAGCCAAGATTATGCTAGTTGGGTACGCTACGAGCAGTACTTC.

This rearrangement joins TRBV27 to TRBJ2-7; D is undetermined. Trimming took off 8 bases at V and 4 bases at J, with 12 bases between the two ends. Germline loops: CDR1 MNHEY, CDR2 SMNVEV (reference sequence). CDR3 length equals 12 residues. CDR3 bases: TGTGCCAGCCGAAACAACCTTTACGAGCAGTACTTC. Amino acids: CASRNNLYEQYF.